This T cell receptor beta chain originates from a study of CD8 T cells in Susac syndrome. Study results and limitations: As the study acknowledged, the number of individuals who were part of its TCR sequencing and HLA analysis was relatively small.

cDNA came from about 0.5 to 1 ug RNA primed by random hexamers. The CDR3 of TCR beta was amplified by immunoSEQ multiplex PCR across 54 Vbeta and 13 Jbeta. TCRdb fed the immunoSEQ multiplex PCR reads into MiXCR, producing one record per CDR3 protein. The profile covers about 300,000 distinct CDR3 sequences, with roughly 90% appearing a single time and approximately 0.18% taken by the ten largest. Comments on this clonotype: The antigen remains unidentified.

CD8+ and CD4+ T cells from blood underwent TCR beta sequencing. In the multiple sclerosis control group, patients were treatment-naive and had stable or active relapsing-remitting disease. The germline gives CDR1 DFQATT, CDR2 SNEGSKA (reference sequence). Trimming took 4 bases from V and 4 from J, leaving 10 bases between them. The CDR3 has 12 amino acids. This receptor was identified in a human donor with multiple sclerosis. The sample consisted of CD8+ T cells from PBMCs. V and J are TRBV20-1 and TRBJ1-1, with D perhaps matching TRBD1 (6 bases). CDR3 amino acids: CSATGEFTEAFF. CDR3 DNA: TGCAGTGCTACAGGGGAGTTCACTGAAGCTTTCTTT.